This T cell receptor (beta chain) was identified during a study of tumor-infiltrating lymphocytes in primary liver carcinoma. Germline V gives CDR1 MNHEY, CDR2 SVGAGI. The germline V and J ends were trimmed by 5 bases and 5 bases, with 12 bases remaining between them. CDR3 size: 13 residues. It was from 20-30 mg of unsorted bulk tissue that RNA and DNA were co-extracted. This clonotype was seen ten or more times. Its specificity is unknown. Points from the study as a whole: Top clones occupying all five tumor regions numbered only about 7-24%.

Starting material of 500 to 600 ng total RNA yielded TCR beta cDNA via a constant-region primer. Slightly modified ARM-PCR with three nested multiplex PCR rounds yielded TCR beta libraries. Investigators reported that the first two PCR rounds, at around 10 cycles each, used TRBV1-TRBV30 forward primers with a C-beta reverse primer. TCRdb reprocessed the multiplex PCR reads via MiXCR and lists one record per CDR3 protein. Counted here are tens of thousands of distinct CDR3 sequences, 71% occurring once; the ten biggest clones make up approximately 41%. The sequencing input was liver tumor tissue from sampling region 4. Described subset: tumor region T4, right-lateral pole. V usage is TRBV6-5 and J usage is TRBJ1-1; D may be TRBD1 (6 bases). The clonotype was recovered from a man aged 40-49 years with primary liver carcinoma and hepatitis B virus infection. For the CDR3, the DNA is TGTGCCAGCAGTATACAGGGTGTGACTGAAGCTTTCTTT. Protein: CASSIQGVTEAFF.